This T cell receptor (beta chain) was observed in a study of naive and memory T cell subsets. Findings of the study overall: Over 90% of naive TCR sequences appeared only once after error correction, unlike memory subsets. TCR abundance followed a power law differing between naive and memory subsets. Especially in CD8 cells, naive repertoires contained a few larger clonotypes, possibly CD45RA-re-expressing memory cells.

Germline V CDR1 and CDR2: SQVTM, ANQGSEA. There are 12 residues in the CDR3. The germline V and J ends were trimmed by 6 bases and 2 bases, with 8 bases remaining between them. This clonotype has more than one count but fewer than ten. Its antigen is not known. After the first PCR, alpha and beta chain libraries were processed separately. An equimolar mix of two oligonucleotides served as the beta constant-region primer for TRBC1 and TRBC2. Ligated cDNA was amplified by four rounds of PCR with nested alpha and beta constant-region primers and SP2. MiXCR, applied by TCRdb to the UMI-ligation and nested PCR reads, yields one record per CDR3 protein. Counted here are around 140,000 distinct CDR3 sequences, approximately 21% occurring once; the ten biggest clones make up about 0.63%.

The chain is built from TRBV29-1 and TRBJ1-3; D is perhaps TRBD1 (6 bases). The TCR comes from a human donor in good health. What was sequenced was naive CD8+ T cells from blood. The CDR3 DNA reads as TGCAGCGTCCCAGGGGCTGGAAACACCATATATTTT. It is translated as CSVPGAGNTIYF.